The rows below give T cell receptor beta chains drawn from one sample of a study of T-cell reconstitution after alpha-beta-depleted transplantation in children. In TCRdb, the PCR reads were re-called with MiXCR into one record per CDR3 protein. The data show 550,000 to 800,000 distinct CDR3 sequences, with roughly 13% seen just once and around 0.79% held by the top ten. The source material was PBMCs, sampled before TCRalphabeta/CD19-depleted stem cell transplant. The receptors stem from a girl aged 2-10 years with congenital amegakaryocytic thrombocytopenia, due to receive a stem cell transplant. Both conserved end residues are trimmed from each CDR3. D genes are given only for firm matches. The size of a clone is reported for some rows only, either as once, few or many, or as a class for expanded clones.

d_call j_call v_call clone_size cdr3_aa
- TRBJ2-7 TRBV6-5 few ASSYPDSSPYEQY
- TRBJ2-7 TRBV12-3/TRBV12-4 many ASSWGDTYYEQY
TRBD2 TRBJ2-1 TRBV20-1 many SATSGRYNEQF
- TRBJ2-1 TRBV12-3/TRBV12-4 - ASESGTPLSYNEQF
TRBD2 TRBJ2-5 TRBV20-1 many SADSTSGGLETQY
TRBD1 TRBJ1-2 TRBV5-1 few ASGTVDGYT
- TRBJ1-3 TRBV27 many ATGSSSGNTIY
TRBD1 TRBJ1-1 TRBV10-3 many AISDRTGLNTEAF
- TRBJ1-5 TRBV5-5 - ASSPWTGLQGQPQH
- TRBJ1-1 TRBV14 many ASSQDLLGWRVEAF
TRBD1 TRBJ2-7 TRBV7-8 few ASSLVDRVEQY
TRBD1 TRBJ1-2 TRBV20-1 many SASRGTGGFNGYT
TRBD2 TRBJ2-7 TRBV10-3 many AIKRAGDEQY
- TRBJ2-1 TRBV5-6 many ASSLGSTTGF
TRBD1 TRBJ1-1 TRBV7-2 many ASSLLFSLDRGEAF
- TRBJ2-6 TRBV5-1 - ASFPLVGAGANVLT
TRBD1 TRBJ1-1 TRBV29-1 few SVNRGSEAF
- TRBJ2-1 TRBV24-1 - ATSVGPHEQF
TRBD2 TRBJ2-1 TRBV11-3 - ASSYSGRAWSEQF
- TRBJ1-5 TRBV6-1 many ASSRDPGGNQPQH
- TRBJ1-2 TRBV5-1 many ASSYNRVNGYT
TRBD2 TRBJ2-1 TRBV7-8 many ASSLEFAGGHDEQF
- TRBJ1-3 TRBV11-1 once ASSLGSTSSGNTIY
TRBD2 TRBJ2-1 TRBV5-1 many ASSPGTSFDEQF
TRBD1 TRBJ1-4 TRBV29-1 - SVESVGTGQATNEKLF
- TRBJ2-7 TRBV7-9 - ASSSGTNEQY
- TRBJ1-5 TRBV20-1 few SAGQINQPQH
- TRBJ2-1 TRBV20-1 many SAGGRASRNNEQF
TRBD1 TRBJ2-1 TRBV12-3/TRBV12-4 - ASRYRGSYNEQF
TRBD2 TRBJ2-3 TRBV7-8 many ASSLLPVAGGFADTQY
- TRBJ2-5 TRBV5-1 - ASSWGNQETQY
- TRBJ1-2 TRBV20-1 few STYGLDGYT
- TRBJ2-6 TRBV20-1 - SARHGLNSGANVLT
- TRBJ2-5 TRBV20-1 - SALVAETQY
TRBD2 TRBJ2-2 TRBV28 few ASSDRGGTSRGELF
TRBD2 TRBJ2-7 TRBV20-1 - SAGLAGGEQY
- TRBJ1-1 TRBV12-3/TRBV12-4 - ASSLRSSTEAF
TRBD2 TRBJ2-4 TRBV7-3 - ASSLSGGLEDIQY
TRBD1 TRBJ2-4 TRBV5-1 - ASNQPGQGNIQY
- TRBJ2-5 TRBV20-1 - SALASETQY
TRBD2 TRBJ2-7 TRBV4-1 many ASSQVSGTNEQY
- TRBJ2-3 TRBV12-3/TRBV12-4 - ASRDPAGTQY
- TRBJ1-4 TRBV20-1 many SAHRPATNEKLF
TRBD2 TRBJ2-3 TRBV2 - ASGETSQRDTQY
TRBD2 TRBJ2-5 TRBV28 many ASSLWASGSLKTQY
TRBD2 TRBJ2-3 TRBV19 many ASSTRSPGLAGDTQY
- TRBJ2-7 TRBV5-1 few ASSSLGGKGYEQY
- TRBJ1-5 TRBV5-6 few ASSLATPGQRVYSNQPQH
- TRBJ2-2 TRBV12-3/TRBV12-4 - ASSPRGRAHTGELF
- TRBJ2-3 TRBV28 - ASGRSADTQY
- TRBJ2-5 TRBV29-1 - SVESAGRESETQY
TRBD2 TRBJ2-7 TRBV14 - ASSQVGLVLTGEQY
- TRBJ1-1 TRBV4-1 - ASSQGVWVNTEAF
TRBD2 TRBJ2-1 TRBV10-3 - AISVSGTRNIEQF
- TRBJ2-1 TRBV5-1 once ASSPDGGLGDEQF
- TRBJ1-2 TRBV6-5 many ASSYSGGRIPKDGYT